This T cell receptor (beta chain) was captured by sequencing in a study of beta chain features in type 1 diabetes. This CDR3 region has 15 residues. The V segment lost 0 bases and the J segment 1 base; nucleotides outside the gene matches: 1. The germline CDR1 and CDR2 sequences are LGHNA and YNFKEQ. It was via CD45RO/CCR7/CD25/CD127/CD95/CD27 that CD4+ naive, central memory, regulatory and stem cell-like memory cells were sorted. The study, taken as a whole, reports: Shorter templates might be favored by PCR, and equally so in patients and in controls. Shorter TCRB CDR3s, moderately but significantly so, were found in Type 1 diabetes patients in all four CD4+ subsets.

This clone was found a few times. Its antigen remains unidentified. Every bit of the isolated RNA underwent reverse transcription, so sequencing read expressed TCRB transcripts. The study sequenced naive, central memory and regulatory T cell samples to an average of about 3.8 million reads. Sequencing used immunoSEQ multiplex PCR; TCRdb keeps in-frame clones, though not all of them. The data contain 250,000 to 350,000 clones, 15% of them singletons. The sequenced material came from naive CD4+ T cells from blood. The chain recombines TRBV4-2 with TRBJ2-3, with 7 bases fitting TRBD2. The TCR sequence derives from a man in his late teens or twenties with type 1 diabetes. The CDR3 nucleotides read TGTGCCAGCAGCCAAGAGGGGAGGGGCACAGATACGCAGTATTTT. This encodes CASSQEGRGTDTQYF.